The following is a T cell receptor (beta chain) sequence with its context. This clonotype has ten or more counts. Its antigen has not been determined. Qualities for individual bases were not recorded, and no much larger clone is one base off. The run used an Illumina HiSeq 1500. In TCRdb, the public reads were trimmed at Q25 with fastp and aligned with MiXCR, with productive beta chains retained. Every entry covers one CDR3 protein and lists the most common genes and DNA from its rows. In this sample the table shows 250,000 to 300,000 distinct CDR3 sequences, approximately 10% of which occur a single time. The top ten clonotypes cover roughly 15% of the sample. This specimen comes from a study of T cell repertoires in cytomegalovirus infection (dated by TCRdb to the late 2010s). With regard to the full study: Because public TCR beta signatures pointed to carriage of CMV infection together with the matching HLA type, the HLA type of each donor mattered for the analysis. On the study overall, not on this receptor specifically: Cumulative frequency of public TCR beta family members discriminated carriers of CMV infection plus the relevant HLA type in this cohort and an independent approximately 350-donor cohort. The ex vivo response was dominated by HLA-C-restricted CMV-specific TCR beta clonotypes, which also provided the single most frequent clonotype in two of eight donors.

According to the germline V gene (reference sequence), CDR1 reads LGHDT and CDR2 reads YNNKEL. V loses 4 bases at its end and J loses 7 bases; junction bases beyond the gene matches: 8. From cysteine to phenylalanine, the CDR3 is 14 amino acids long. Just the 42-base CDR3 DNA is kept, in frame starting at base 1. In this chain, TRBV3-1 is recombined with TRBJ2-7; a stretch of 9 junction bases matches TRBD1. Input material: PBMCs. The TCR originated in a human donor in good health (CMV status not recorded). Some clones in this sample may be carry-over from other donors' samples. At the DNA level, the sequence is TGTGCCAGCAGCCTACAGGGGGCATTGCGGGAGCAGTACTTC. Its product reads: CASSLQGALREQYF.